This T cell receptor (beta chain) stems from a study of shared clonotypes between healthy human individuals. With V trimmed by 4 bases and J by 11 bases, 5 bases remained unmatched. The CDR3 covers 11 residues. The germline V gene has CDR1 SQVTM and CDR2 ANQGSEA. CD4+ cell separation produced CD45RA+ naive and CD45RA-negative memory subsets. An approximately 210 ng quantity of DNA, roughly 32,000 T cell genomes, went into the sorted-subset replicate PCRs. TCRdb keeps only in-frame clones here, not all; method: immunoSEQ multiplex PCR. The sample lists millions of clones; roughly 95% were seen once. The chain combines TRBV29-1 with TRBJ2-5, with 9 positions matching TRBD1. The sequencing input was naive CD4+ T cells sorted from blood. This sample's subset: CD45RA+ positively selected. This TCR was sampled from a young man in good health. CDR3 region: CSVAGQGQQYF. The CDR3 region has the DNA TGCAGCGTTGCAGGACAGGGGCAACAGTACTTC.